These 20 T cell receptor beta chains were all obtained from the same sample, sequenced in a study of vaccination and CD4 T cells after COVID-19. Treatment defined: approximately 10-day PBMC culture with coronavirus spike peptide pools or control peptides (ViraFEST assay). These receptors have no identified antigens. Cultured CD4+ T cells had their DNA profiled by the Oncomine TCR Beta short-read assay. TCRdb reprocessed the PCR reads with MiXCR, giving one entry per CDR3 protein. The data hold 11,000 or so distinct CDR3 sequences, with roughly 37% observed a single time. The sequenced sample was CD4+ T cells from blood, cultured in vitro. The receptors shown here come from a human donor who had recovered from COVID-19.

Relative to its sample, this clonotype is medium-sized. J is TRBJ1-4 and V is TRBV20-1; the D is unclear. V lost 1 base, J lost 13 bases, and 16 bases lay in between. Germline assignment: CDR1 DFQATT and CDR2 SNEGSKA (reference sequence). This CDR3 region has 13 residues. As DNA, the CDR3 is TGCAGTGCTAGAGGCGACCGATGGAAGGGACTGTTTTTT. Protein: CSARGDRWKGLFF.

V and J are TRBV12-1 and TRBJ2-5; the table calls TRBD2, which could not be checked here. TRBV12-1 is reported as a pseudogene. CDR3 length equals 17 residues. CDR3 sequence (DNA): TGTGCCAGCAGCTTTGGGCGTTGGGCCGCTGGAAGGGAGACCCAGTACTTC. Translation: CASSFGRWAAGRETQYF.

This clonotype has only a few counts. V usage is TRBV7-2 and J usage is TRBJ2-4; possible D gene TRBD2, 6 bases. Trimming removed 5 bases at V and 6 bases at J, with 11 bases between. Germline lookup yields CDR1 SGHTA and CDR2 FQGNSA. The CDR3 sequence is 13 residues long. The CDR3: CASSRSGGNIQYF. The CDR3 DNA follows: TGTGCCAGCAGCCGGTCCGGGGGAAACATTCAGTACTTC.

This clonotype was picked up one time. V is TRBV5-1 and J is TRBJ2-7; 7 bases map to TRBD1. This CDR3 contains 16 residues. V shed 0 bases and J 5 bases; nucleotides not matched to a gene: 11. CDR1 is SGHRS, CDR2 YFSETQ, per germline. CDR3 loop: CASSLVSGRGSHEQYF. The CDR3 DNA reads as TGCGCCAGCAGCTTGGTGTCGGGCAGGGGGTCCCACGAGCAGTACTTC.

Of note for this clonotype: A junction end diverges from the germline sequence, so it may reflect a read error. The chain has TRBV4-3 and TRBJ1-2, with TRBD1 matching 8 bases. From germline, CDR1 is LGHNA and CDR2 YSLEER. CDR3 length: 16 residues. The CDR3 coding sequence is TGCGCCAACAGCCAACAAGGACAGGGTGTCGTCTATGGCTACACCTTC. It is translated as CANSQQGQGVVYGYTF.

This clonotype was found a few times. The chain links TRBV2 to TRBJ2-1; D gene ambiguous. The germline gives CDR1 SNHLY, CDR2 FYNNEI. This CDR3 contains 16 residues. Trimming left V 4 bases short and J 4 bases short, with 17 bases between. The CDR3, as DNA: TGTGCCAGCAGTGGAGGACGGTGGGTGGGATACAATGAGCAGTTCTTC. Protein: CASSGGRWVGYNEQFF.

In its sample, this clonotype was seen once. The genes are TRBV4-3 and TRBJ2-3, with D possibly being TRBD2 (5 bases). Trimming pared 3 bases from V and 10 bases from J, leaving 20 bases between. In germline, CDR1 is LGHNA, CDR2 YSLEER. This CDR3 region has 15 residues. CDR3 in amino acids: CASSQGWRADGAQYF. CDR3 coding DNA: TGCGCCAGCAGCCAGGGGTGGAGAGCGGACGGGGCGCAGTATTTT.

The rearrangement joins TRBV27 to TRBJ2-2; D perhaps matches TRBD2 (5 bases). The length of the CDR3 is 14 residues. V dropped 5 bases and J dropped 3 bases, with 10 bases sitting between them. Per the germline V gene, CDR1 is MNHEY and CDR2 is SMNVEV (reference sequence). The CDR3 nucleotides are TGTGCCAGCAGTCCGTCGCGGGACACCGGGGAGCTGTTTTTT. Its protein is CASSPSRDTGELFF.

The chain couples TRBV7-9 to TRBJ1-3; the D is unclear. Per the germline V gene, CDR1 is SEHNR and CDR2 is FQNEAQ (reference sequence). The ends were cut back, 2 bases at V and 7 bases at J, with 12 bases in the middle. The CDR3 is 14 residues long. The chain's CDR3 is CASSLPGVVNTIYF. The CDR3, as DNA: TGTGCCAGCAGCTTACCCGGGGTTGTGAACACCATATATTTT.

This chain uses TRBV5-1 with TRBJ1-2, with 7 bases lining up with TRBD1. V dropped 3 bases and J dropped 4; count of bases not matched to a gene: 9. This CDR3 spans 15 amino acids. In germline, CDR1 is SGHRS, CDR2 YFSETQ. The CDR3 spells CASSSEDRVGYGYTF. CDR3 coding DNA: TGCGCCAGCAGCTCCGAAGACAGGGTAGGCTATGGCTACACCTTC. Filled out from reference TRBV5-1 and TRBJ1-2, the complete variable domain reads KAGVTQTPRYLIKTRGQQVTLSCSPISGHRSVSWYQQTPGQGLQFLFEYFSETQRNKGNFPGRFSGRQFSNSRSEMNVSTLELGDSALYLCASSSEDRVGYGYTFGSGTRLTVV.

This rearrangement joins TRBV15 to TRBJ2-3; tentative D call: TRBD2 (6 bases). Germline V lookup: CDR1 LNHNV, CDR2 YYDKDF (reference sequence). V lost 3 bases and J 1 base, leaving 11 bases between the germline ends. The CDR3 is 15 amino acids. The CDR3 here is CATSSPTSGTDTQYF. Here the CDR3 DNA reads TGTGCCACCAGCAGCCCGACTAGTGGCACAGATACGCAGTATTTT.

The table lists this clonotype with a few counts. The chain combines TRBV6-5 with TRBJ1-2; perhaps TRBD1 as D (6 bases). V was cut by 2 bases and J by 5 bases, with 9 bases left in between. Germline CDR1 reads MNHEY; CDR2 reads SVGAGI. This CDR3 comprises 13 residues. The DNA of the CDR3 is TGTGCCAGCAGTTACACAGGGAATTATGGCTACACCTTC. Its translation is CASSYTGNYGYTF.

The chain uses TRBV12-3 or TRBV12-4 and TRBJ1-2, with D perhaps matching TRBD1 (5 bases). Trimming cost V 3 bases and J 4 bases, with 9 bases left between them. The CDR3 runs to 13 residues. The chain's CDR3 is CASSFGATYGYTF. As DNA, the CDR3 is TGTGCCAGCAGTTTCGGGGCCACCTATGGCTACACCTTC.

This chain links TRBV18 with TRBJ1-1; a weak D match, TRBD1 (6 bases). V was cut by 3 bases and J by 3 bases, with 17 bases left in between. The CDR3 is 16 amino acids. CDR1 is KGHSH, CDR2 LQKENI, per germline. CDR3 loop: CASSPNEGGGYTEAFF. The DNA of the CDR3 is TGTGCCAGCTCACCCAACGAGGGGGGCGGGTACACTGAAGCTTTCTTT.

This clonotype was observed a handful of times. This chain connects TRBV6-1 to TRBJ1-5; 8 nucleotides align to TRBD1. Germline CDR1 MNHNS, CDR2 SASEGT. V lost 3 bases, J lost 4 bases, and 2 bases stayed unmatched. This CDR3 spans 14 amino acids. The CDR3 DNA sequence: TGTGCCAGCAGTGAGGGACAGGAAAATCAGCCCCAGCATTTT. This codes for CASSEGQENQPQHF.

This clonotype was seen a few times. The chain joins TRBV11-3 to TRBJ2-7, with 11 bases lining up with TRBD2. V lost 6 bases and J lost 3; bases outside the gene matches: 4. The CDR3 loop spans 14 amino acids. Germline V lookup: CDR1 SGHNT, CDR2 YENEEA. CDR3 in DNA: TGTGCCAGCAGTCGTACTAGCGGGAGCTACGAGCAGTACTTC. Translation: CASSRTSGSYEQYF.

The table lists this clonotype with a few counts. The rearrangement uses TRBV2 and TRBJ1-2; 8 bases agree with TRBD1. CDR3 length: 12 residues. In germline, CDR1 is SNHLY, CDR2 FYNNEI. Losses at the gene ends were 7 bases for V and 4 bases for J; bases not matched to a gene: 2. The CDR3 DNA is TGTGCCAGCACAGGGGGCCCCTATGGCTACACCTTC. This encodes CASTGGPYGYTF.

The CDR3 sequence: CASSEMVSQGGHQPQHF. CDR3 nucleotide sequence: TGTGCCAGCAGTGAAATGGTGTCCCAGGGGGGTCATCAGCCCCAGCATTTT. This sequence joins TRBV6-1 and TRBJ1-5, with 7 bases identical to TRBD1. Trimming cost V 2 bases and J 5 bases; bases outside gene matches: 12. Germline V gives CDR1 MNHNS, CDR2 SASEGT. The CDR3 consists of 17 residues.

In this sample, this clonotype turned up a few times. In DNA form, the CDR3 reads TGCAGTGCTAGAGAAGGCCTAGCGGGGGCCCACGAGCAGTACTTC. Its protein product is CSAREGLAGAHEQYF. The chain links TRBV20-1 to TRBJ2-7; 10 bases line up with TRBD2. The germline CDR1 and CDR2 sequences are DFQATT and SNEGSKA (reference sequence). V was clipped by 0 bases and J by 5 bases; unmatched bases: 7. The CDR3 runs to 15 residues.

This clonotype turned up a few times. This sequence joins TRBV7-6 and TRBJ1-2, with TRBD1 matching over 9 bases. Germline CDR1 and CDR2: SGHVS and FNYEAQ. CDR3 length: 14 residues. J was trimmed by 8 bases and V by 2 bases; bases with no gene match: 6. This chain's CDR3 is CASSLRDRERGYTF. CDR3 nucleotide sequence: TGTGCCAGCAGCTTACGGGACAGGGAGCGGGGCTACACCTTC.